The present T cell receptor beta chain was sequenced within a study of OX40 agonist ivuxolimab in advanced cancers. Sequencing used immunoSEQ multiplex PCR; TCRdb keeps in-frame clones, though not all of them. The sample consists of approximately 14,000 clones, over 60% of them appearing once. Broader study findings: In a subset of nonresponders, normalized T-cell clonal expansion was also low. The study did not work out the antigen specificity of the expanded peripheral T cells. At doses 0.1 to 3.0 mg/kg, CD4+ and CD8+ clones expanded. CD8+ T cells showed, on average, more clonal expansion than CD4+ cells.

The ends were cut back, 1 base at V and 2 bases at J, with 18 bases in the middle. The CDR3 runs 16 residues. Per the germline V gene, CDR1 is GTSNPN and CDR2 is SVGIG (reference sequence). Concerning this clone itself: Its specificity is not known.

The sample was CD4+ or CD8+ T cells sorted from blood, taken in a trial of the OX40 agonist ivuxolimab. The origin of this receptor is an adult with an advanced solid tumor such as melanoma, head and neck, liver or kidney cancer. The rearrangement uses TRBV30 and TRBJ2-7; perhaps TRBD1 as D (6 bases). CDR3 in DNA: TGTGCCTGGAGTGACGAGAAAGGGGGTCTTCCCTACGAGCAGTACTTC. This gives the protein CAWSDEKGGLPYEQYF.